The clone carrying this T cell receptor (beta chain) has only a few counts. The investigators amplified TCR beta CDR3 regions from RNA transcripts. TCR CDR3 regions were first amplified by RT-PCR with HTBI primers. TCRdb reprocessed the multiplex PCR reads with MiXCR, giving one entry per CDR3 protein. This sample has about 270,000 distinct CDR3 sequences; approximately 21% occur once, and the top ten carry 50% to 75%. The CDR3 length is 11 residues. Trimming removed 3 bases at V and 12 bases at J, with 9 bases between. The germline V gene encodes CDR1 WNHNN and CDR2 SYGVQD (reference sequence). The sample is drawn from a study of T cells in Graves' hyperthyroidism and ophthalmopathy. In the study overall: The authors collected peripheral blood at initial diagnosis, before any treatment.

Ophthalmopathy patients had Clinical Activity Score at least 3, NOSPECS grade at least 4, duration under 3 months. Each 10 ml fresh peripheral blood draw supplied the PBMCs. Sample: blood. The chain carries TRBV10-1 and TRBJ2-1; perhaps TRBD1 as D (6 bases). This clonotype was obtained from a man aged 30 to 39 with Graves' ophthalmopathy. The CDR3: CASSDWGRQFF. CDR3 coding DNA: TGCGCCAGCAGTGATTGGGGGCGGCAGTTCTTC.